This section outlines one T cell receptor (beta chain) sequence together with its context. Which antigen it targets is not known. Base qualities were left out, and no much larger clone turns up one base away. Synthetic TCR analog templates were spiked into each PCR so that absolute template abundance could be estimated from read counts. TCRbeta CDR3 regions were amplified from genomic DNA with bias-controlled V and J gene primers using the immunoSEQ assay. Sequencing of rearranged TCRbeta segments was performed at approximately 20X coverage. Concerning the study's data processing: Sequencing errors were corrected by clustering, and CDR3s were annotated against IMGT so that V, D and J genes could be assigned. Downstream analyses used only productive TCRbeta rearrangements and left out out-of-frame or stop-codon sequences. To compute clonality, Shannon entropy was normalized by the log of the number of unique productive sequences and then subtracted from one. Clones differing between time points or between blood and tumor were identified using Fisher's exact test with Benjamini-Hochberg correction, with an adjusted p below 0.01 applied as the threshold. In TCRdb, the immuneACCESS table is reduced to in-frame sequences with V and J assigned. These tables do not hold every clone; where another copy was compared, an unresolved V gene accounts for under half, and the others remain unexplained. That table is the source of V, J and clone size, and D and trimming were worked out from the DNA. The sample yields 38,000 or so clones; over 70% were counted once. Less than 20% of the sample belongs to the ten largest clones.

The sample comes from a study of PD-L1 blockade in urothelial cancer (dated by TCRdb to about 2017). In terms of the full investigation: Therapy was started at some point between 2014 and 2016 for all patients, and atezolizumab 1,200 mg was administered intravenously every 3 weeks. Progression-free survival longer than 6 months counted as durable clinical benefit, and TCR features were additionally tested against both progression-free and overall survival. The study, an exploratory multi-omic analysis, examined somatic, immune and clinical correlates of response to PD-L1 blockade with atezolizumab in urothelial cancer. Blood samples were analyzed at two time points: 3 weeks after treatment start (second dose) and 6 weeks after treatment start. A median of 141,255 T cells and some 90,000 unique TCRs was obtained from blood samples, and a median clonality of around 0.08 was observed. Durable clinical benefit was achieved by nine patients but not by the remaining 20. About nine tenths of the roughly 29 patients were identified as males with urothelial cancer of bladder origin, and a prior smoking history was reported by 18 of 29 patients. In the same patients, whole exome sequencing and RNA sequencing of pretreatment tumors were performed in addition to TCR sequencing. Pretreatment tumor samples and matched peripheral blood, collected serially before and after atezolizumab treatment, underwent TCR sequencing. An ECOG performance status of 0 or 1 was recorded for the patients, and 0 to 3 prior chemotherapy regimens had been received by the patients. Pretreatment blood TCR-seq was available for nearly 30 patients, at least one posttreatment blood collection was obtained for about 25 patients, and tumor TCR-seq was available for about 25 patients. Overall results and qualifications from the work: Greater expansion of tumor-associated TCR clones in peripheral blood 3 weeks after the start of treatment was observed in patients with durable benefit (n ≈ 20, p = 0.022). Improved progression-free and overall survival was found to be associated with pretreatment peripheral blood TCR clonality below the median. Small sample size (n ≈ 30) and many exploratory analyses mean the results are intended to be hypothesis-generating.

A cohort of 25 to 30 patients with locally advanced or metastatic urothelial carcinoma, treated at Memorial Sloan Kettering on a trial protocol, was included. Peripheral blood mononuclear cells were collected pretreatment and during treatment, with between 1 and 8 total time points per patient. The Qiagen DNeasy Blood extraction kit was used to purify genomic DNA from total PBMCs and tumor samples. PBMCs were collected pretreatment and during treatment, and were isolated and stored as previously described. Trimming at the junction amounts to 2 bases on V and 2 bases on J, and the germline ends lie 7 bases apart. From the cysteine through the phenylalanine, the CDR3 covers 13 amino acids. The kept DNA is CDR3 alone, 39 bases in frame from the first base. Looking up the germline V gene yields CDR1 SGDLS and CDR2 YYNGEE.

The chain employs TRBV9 and TRBJ1-1; the D gene assignment is ambiguous. This receptor was obtained from a man aged 55 to 69 with urothelial cancer. This material consisted of PBMCs, taken around atezolizumab (anti-PD-L1) treatment. Here is the DNA: TGTGCCAGCAGCGTGACACAAAACACTGAAGCTTTCTTT. Translated, it reads CASSVTQNTEAFF.